The 10 T cell receptor beta chains reported below all come from one sample, sequenced in a study of blood T cell repertoires in COVID-19. The method was immunoSEQ multiplex PCR; TCRdb's version includes in-frame clones alone and lacks a portion of them. The data show more than 200,000 clones, with around 81% seen just once and 4.4% held by the top ten. The specimen sequenced was peripheral blood. These TCRs come from a man between 45 and 60 years old with active or convalescent COVID-19.

This chain uses TRBV9 with TRBJ1-6; TRBD1 agrees at 10 bases. This CDR3 region has 15 residues. Germline V gene data show CDR1 as SGDLS and CDR2 as YYNGEE. Unmatched junction bases numbered 5, after V lost 3 bases and J lost 8 bases. The CDR3 DNA sequence: TGTGCCAGCAGCGGAAGGACAGGGGGTGATTCACCCCTCCACTTT. Its translation is CASSGRTGGDSPLHF.

This clone was seen a few times. This sequence joins TRBV19 and TRBJ1-4; TRBD1 might be the D (6 bases). Between the trimmed V and J ends, which lost 3 bases and 5 bases, there was a span of 10 bases. The CDR3 is made up of 14 amino acids. The germline CDR1 and CDR2 sequences are LNHDA and SQIVND (reference sequence). This CDR3 reads CASSIGQYNEKLFF. In DNA form, the CDR3 reads TGTGCCAGTAGTATCGGACAGTACAATGAAAAACTGTTTTTT. The full variable domain, its missing parts supplied by reference TRBV19 and TRBJ1-4, is DGGITQSPKYLFRKEGQNVTLSCEQNLNHDAMYWYRQDPGQGLRLIYYSQIVNDFQKGDIAEGYSVSREKKESFPLTVTSAQKNPTAFYLCASSIGQYNEKLFFGSGTQLSVL.

This chain connects TRBV5-1 to TRBJ2-3; D is undetermined. This CDR3 spans 15 amino acids. V lost 0 bases and J lost 1, with 9 bases in between. Per germline, CDR1 SGHRS and CDR2 YFSETQ. CDR3 coding DNA: TGCGCCAGCAGCTTGGATGCCCCAGGCACAGATACGCAGTATTTT. Protein sequence: CASSLDAPGTDTQYF.

This clone was observed a handful of times. V usage is TRBV19 and J usage is TRBJ1-1; D possibly corresponds to TRBD1 (5 bases). The germline V gene has CDR1 LNHDA and CDR2 SQIVND (reference sequence). V was pared by 6 bases and J by 10 bases, with 15 bases between. This CDR3 has 12 residues. CDR3 residues: CASSGRQLPAFF. CDR3 nucleotides: TGTGCCAGTAGCGGCAGACAGCTCCCAGCTTTCTTT.

J is TRBJ2-2 and V is TRBV4-1; the D gene is possibly TRBD2 (5 bases). Per the germline V gene, CDR1 is MGHRA and CDR2 is YSYEKL. The germline V and J ends were trimmed by 1 base and 2 bases, with 11 bases remaining between them. This CDR3 has 16 residues. This CDR3 reads CASSQVRAPNTGELFF. CDR3 coding DNA: TGCGCCAGCAGCCAAGTGAGGGCCCCTAACACCGGGGAGCTGTTTTTT.

The chain combines TRBV6-4 with TRBJ2-1, with 7 bases identical to TRBD2. Unmatched junction bases numbered 10, after V lost 5 bases and J lost 3 bases. The CDR3 has 16 residues. Germline lookup yields CDR1 MRHNA and CDR2 SNTAGT. CDR3 sequence: CASSPPGTTIYNEQFF. For the CDR3, the DNA is TGTGCCAGCAGTCCCCCCGGGACTACCATCTACAATGAGCAGTTCTTC.

This chain uses TRBV7-2 with TRBJ2-3; possible D gene TRBD2, 5 bases. V lost 1 base and J 1 base, leaving 9 bases between the germline ends. Germline V gene sequence: CDR1 SGHTA, CDR2 FQGNSA. The CDR3 extends over 15 amino acids. CDR3 coding DNA: TGTGCCAGCAGCTTAGAACTGCGGGGCACAGATACGCAGTATTTT. Amino acids: CASSLELRGTDTQYF.

This sequence joins TRBV3-1 (or the pseudogene TRBV3-2) and TRBJ2-7; 7 nucleotides agree with TRBD1. V shed 1 base and J 5 bases; nucleotides not matched to a gene: 5. The CDR3 is made up of 14 amino acids. Germline loops: CDR1 LGHDT, CDR2 YNNKEL (reference sequence). For the CDR3, the DNA is TGTGCCAGCAGCCAAGGCAGGGGGACAAACGAGCAGTACTTC. Translation: CASSQGRGTNEQYF.

The chain links TRBV6-2 or TRBV6-3 to TRBJ2-5, with D hard to call. Germline V gene lookup returns CDR1 MNHEY and CDR2 SVGEGT. The CDR3 length is 13 residues. V was shortened by 3 bases and J by 4 bases, with 9 bases between the two germline ends. The CDR3 loop reads CASSYITSETQYF. The CDR3 DNA reads as TGTGCCAGCAGTTATATTACTTCAGAGACCCAGTACTTC.

This clone appeared once. The V call is TRBV5-4, the J call TRBJ2-7, with a weak D call TRBD1 (5 bases). Trimming stripped 2 bases from V and 2 bases from J, with 11 bases between. Germline V gene sequence: CDR1 SGHNT, CDR2 YYREEE (reference sequence). The CDR3 is 14 amino acids. The CDR3 spells CASSFDRGPYEQYF. CDR3 sequence (DNA): TGTGCCAGCAGCTTTGATAGGGGCCCCTACGAGCAGTACTTC.